These 16 T cell receptor beta chains were sequenced from one sample in a study of blood T cell repertoires in COVID-19. The table came from immunoSEQ multiplex PCR; TCRdb's copy has only in-frame clones and leaves some out. This table has over 110,000 clones, approximately 80% appearing once. Sequences were obtained from PBMCs or T cells enriched from blood (not recorded which). Receptors originate from a man aged 45 to 65 in a cohort exposed to, infected with or recovered from COVID-19 (not recorded which).

The chain carries TRBV4-3 and TRBJ2-2; D is perhaps TRBD2 (6 bases). CDR3 length equals 15 residues. The V gene's germline CDR1 is LGHNA and CDR2 YSLEER. Trimming cost V 0 bases and J 7 bases, with 12 bases left between them. The CDR3: CASSQDWRENGELFF. DNA of the CDR3: TGCGCCAGCAGCCAAGATTGGAGGGAGAACGGGGAGCTGTTTTTT.

The CDR3 sequence is CASSLVRGGFEQFF. For the CDR3, the DNA is TGTGCCAGCAGCTTAGTGCGGGGGGGTTTTGAGCAGTTCTTC. This sequence joins TRBV11-2 and TRBJ2-1; 9 bases align to TRBD2. CDR3 length: 14 residues. Germline assignment: CDR1 SGHAT and CDR2 FQNNGV. V trimming: 1 base; J trimming: 9 bases; junction bases outside the gene matches: 4.

The chain couples TRBV10-2 to TRBJ2-5; 7 bases are a match to TRBD1. Germline CDR1 reads WSHSY; CDR2 reads SAAADI. With 3 bases clipped from V and 2 bases from J, the junction kept 3 bases outside the gene matches. This CDR3 contains 14 residues. The CDR3 loop is CASSDYRGQETQYF. In DNA form, the CDR3 reads TGCGCCAGCAGTGATTACAGGGGTCAAGAGACCCAGTACTTC.

This chain connects TRBV30 to TRBJ1-6; 11 bases are a match to TRBD1. The germline CDR1 and CDR2 sequences are GTSNPN and SVGIG (reference sequence). Trimming at V came to 3 bases and at J to 8 bases, leaving 0 bases not matched to a gene. The CDR3 covers 13 residues. The CDR3 spells CAWRGQGDSPLHF. The CDR3 bases are TGTGCCTGGAGGGGACAGGGGGATTCACCCCTCCACTTT. Variable domain in full (rest from reference TRBV30 and TRBJ1-6): SQTIHQWPATLVQPVGSPLSLECTVEGTSNPNLYWYRQAAGRGLQLLFYSVGIGQISSEVPQNLSASRPQDRQFILSSKKLLLSDSGFYLCAWRGQGDSPLHFGNGTRLTVT.

This rearrangement joins TRBV6-4 to TRBJ2-2; no reliable D call. Germline CDR1 is MRHNA and CDR2 is SNTAGT. This CDR3 has 15 residues. V lost 9 bases and J lost 3, with 17 bases in between. This CDR3 reads CASRKTQDYTGELFF. CDR3 sequence (DNA): TGTGCCAGTAGAAAAACTCAGGATTACACCGGGGAGCTGTTTTTT.

This clone showed up many times. V gene TRBV5-6 combines with J gene TRBJ1-6, with TRBD1 identical over 7 bases. V dropped 3 bases and J dropped 14; count of bases not matched to a gene: 5. Germline CDR1 and CDR2: SGHDT and YYEEEE. The CDR3 sequence is 12 residues long. This CDR3 reads CASSSGQRTLHF. The CDR3 region has the DNA TGTGCCAGCAGCTCGGGACAGCGGACCCTCCACTTT.

Written as DNA, the CDR3 is TGTGCCAGCCCGGTTGATTACGAGCAGTACTTC. Protein sequence: CASPVDYEQYF. This sequence joins TRBV3-1 (or the pseudogene TRBV3-2) and TRBJ2-7; D unresolved. Trimming left V 8 bases short and J 4 bases short, with 9 bases between. The germline V gene encodes CDR1 LGHDT and CDR2 YNNKEL (reference sequence). This CDR3 is built from 11 residues.

This chain joins TRBV30 and TRBJ1-2; TRBD1 matches 9 bases. J gave up 8 bases and V 2 bases, and 9 bases lay outside the gene matches. From germline, CDR1 is GTSNPN and CDR2 SVGIG (reference sequence). The CDR3 sequence is 14 residues long. CDR3 loop: CAWSLSRDRDGYTF. The CDR3 coding sequence is TGTGCCTGGAGTTTATCCCGGGACAGGGACGGCTACACCTTC. The variable domain in full, with the rest retrieved from reference TRBV30 and TRBJ1-2, is SQTIHQWPATLVQPVGSPLSLECTVEGTSNPNLYWYRQAAGRGLQLLFYSVGIGQISSEVPQNLSASRPQDRQFILSSKKLLLSDSGFYLCAWSLSRDRDGYTFGSGTRLTVV.

The chain uses TRBV18 and TRBJ2-7; 7 bases agree with TRBD1. The V and J ends lost 3 bases and 3 bases, in that order; junction bases with no gene match: 8. The CDR3 extends over 15 amino acids. Germline CDR1 reads KGHSH; CDR2 reads LQKENI. The CDR3 is CASSPAGTEIYEQYF. The CDR3 DNA reads as TGTGCCAGCTCACCTGCCGGGACAGAAATCTACGAGCAGTACTTC.

V is TRBV15 and J is TRBJ2-7, with D possibly being TRBD1 (6 bases). The V gene's germline CDR1 is LNHNV and CDR2 YYDKDF (reference sequence). This CDR3 spans 19 amino acids. Trimming pared 0 bases from V and 5 bases from J, leaving 26 bases between. The DNA for the CDR3 is TGTGCCACCAGCAGAGAGGGGACACGACAGGCTCTTGTCTTGGACGAGCAGTACTTC. Its protein is CATSREGTRQALVLDEQYF. Combining the CDR3 with reference TRBV15 and TRBJ2-7 gives the whole variable domain DAMVIQNPRYQVTQFGKPVTLSCSQTLNHNVMYWYQQKSSQAPKLLFHYYDKDFNNEADTPDNFQSRRPNTSFCFLDIRSPGLGDTAMYLCATSREGTRQALVLDEQYFGPGTRLTVT.

The J gene is TRBJ1-2, the V gene TRBV6-5; D might be TRBD1 (6 bases). The germline V gene has CDR1 MNHEY and CDR2 SVGAGI. The CDR3 loop spans 13 amino acids. The V end lost 6 bases, the J end lost 7 bases, and 15 bases lay between the germline ends. Written as DNA, the CDR3 is TGTGCCAGCAGGATTACAGGGCAGGGTGGCTACACCTTC. This encodes CASRITGQGGYTF.

This clone has a handful of counts. The chain employs TRBV9 and TRBJ1-2, with D maybe TRBD1 (5 bases). V lost 0 bases and J lost 5, with 17 bases in between. This CDR3 spans 16 amino acids. Germline assignment: CDR1 SGDLS and CDR2 YYNGEE. The CDR3 protein is CASSVAPGGIQYGYTF. The DNA for the CDR3 is TGTGCCAGCAGCGTAGCTCCCGGGGGTATTCAATATGGCTACACCTTC.

The chain couples TRBV18 to TRBJ2-7; 10 bases agree with TRBD2. The CDR3 covers 14 residues. Germline V CDR1 and CDR2: KGHSH, LQKENI. J gave up 6 bases and V 3 bases, and 5 bases lay outside the gene matches. The CDR3 sequence is CASSPLAGVLEQYF. In nucleotides, the CDR3 is TGTGCCAGCTCACCGCTAGCGGGAGTACTCGAGCAGTACTTC. Together with reference TRBV18 and TRBJ2-7, the CDR3 gives the full variable domain: NAGVMQNPRHLVRRRGQEARLRCSPMKGHSHVYWYRQLPEEGLKFMVYLQKENIIDESGMPKERFSAEFPKEGPSILRIQQVVRGDSAAYFCASSPLAGVLEQYFGPGTRLTVT.

V gene TRBV2 combines with J gene TRBJ2-5; D perhaps matches TRBD2 (5 bases). V was cut by 2 bases and J by 2 bases, with 12 bases left in between. Germline V gene sequence: CDR1 SNHLY, CDR2 FYNNEI. CDR3 length equals 15 residues. Here the CDR3 DNA reads TGTGCCAGCAGTGAATATGAGGGATCGCAAGAGACCCAGTACTTC. Amino acids: CASSEYEGSQETQYF.

The rearrangement links TRBV27 to TRBJ2-7, with 9 bases that match TRBD1. There are 15 residues in the CDR3. Germline V gives CDR1 MNHEY, CDR2 SMNVEV (reference sequence). With 4 bases clipped from V and 0 bases from J, the junction kept 4 bases outside the gene matches. The DNA of the CDR3 is TGTGCCAGCAGTTCAGGACAGGGGATCTCCTACGAGCAGTACTTC. It specifies CASSSGQGISYEQYF.

A single count supports this clone. The V call is TRBV11-3, the J call TRBJ1-5; perhaps TRBD1 as D (5 bases). The CDR3 extends over 15 amino acids. The V gene lost 5 bases and the J gene lost 0 bases, with 11 bases spanning the gap. Germline V gene sequence: CDR1 SGHNT, CDR2 YENEEA. The CDR3 sequence is CASSPSTVSNQPQHF. The CDR3 DNA reads TGTGCCAGCAGCCCATCGACAGTTAGCAATCAGCCCCAGCATTTT.